Described below is a single TCR beta chain sequence and its context. Its target is not known. Oncomine TCR Beta short-read sequencing was applied to DNA from cultured CD4+ T cells. The template was genomic DNA from cultured CD4+ T cells. TCRdb processed the PCR reads anew with MiXCR; each CDR3 protein has one entry. Among 14,000 or so distinct CDR3 sequences, approximately 60% were seen once, and the ten largest hold approximately 15%. The treatment was: approximately 9-day PBMC culture with coronavirus spike peptide pools or control peptides (ViraFEST assay). These data originate in a study of vaccination and CD4 T cells after COVID-19. Study in general: Cultures that served as controls received a CEFX pool, an HIV-1 Nef pool, or no peptide. The study's findings and limits: 304 of 307 vaccine-specific clones from convalescent patients were spike mono-reactive.

The germline CDR1 and CDR2 sequences are DFQATT and SNEGSKA (reference sequence). The CDR3 consists of 16 residues. V lost 5 bases to trimming and J lost 0 bases, with 17 bases between them. This TCR came from a human donor who had recovered from COVID-19. The source material was CD4+ T cells from blood, cultured in vitro. The chain carries TRBV20-1 and TRBJ2-1, with a possible D match to TRBD2 (6 bases). This CDR3 is CSALTAGTRSYNEQFF. Written as DNA, the CDR3 is TGCAGTGCTCTCACGGCGGGGACTCGCTCCTACAATGAGCAGTTCTTC.